The 14 T cell receptor beta chains listed next were all sequenced from one sample in a study of blood T cell repertoires in COVID-19. Only in-frame clones appear in the TCRdb table, and some are missing; sequencing was by immunoSEQ multiplex PCR. This table holds over 250,000 clones, about nine tenths found once. The sequenced sample was peripheral blood. The receptors stem from a man in his fifties with acute or convalescent COVID-19.

The rearrangement uses TRBV27 and TRBJ1-1; D call uncertain. Germline V lookup: CDR1 MNHEY, CDR2 SMNVEV (reference sequence). Trimming shortened V by 6 bases and J by 6 bases, and 14 bases separated the two germline ends. The CDR3 spans 13 residues. The CDR3 nucleotides read TGTGCCAGCAGCTCCATGAAGGAGCCTGAAGCTTTCTTT. It codes for CASSSMKEPEAFF.

V gene TRBV14 combines with J gene TRBJ1-1; D is unresolved. V was trimmed by 0 bases and J by 6 bases, leaving 20 bases between them. CDR3 length equals 17 residues. Germline lookup yields CDR1 SGHDN and CDR2 FVKESK. This CDR3 reads CASSQDLRPWASSEAFF. The CDR3 DNA reads as TGTGCCAGCAGCCAAGATTTGCGTCCCTGGGCGAGTTCTGAAGCTTTCTTT.

The genes are TRBV2 and TRBJ1-1; D is perhaps TRBD1 (6 bases). With 9 bases removed from V and 3 bases from J, the gap between germline ends came to 8 bases. The CDR3 length is 11 residues. Germline V gene sequence: CDR1 SNHLY, CDR2 FYNNEI. The CDR3 protein is CASGGYTEAFF. CDR3 nucleotides: TGTGCCAGTGGGGGCTACACTGAAGCTTTCTTT.

The chain couples TRBV6-6 to TRBJ2-2, with 7 positions matching TRBD1. The CDR3 consists of 14 residues. V shed 6 bases and J 5 bases; nucleotides not matched to a gene: 6. CDR1 and CDR2 from the germline V gene are MNHNY and SVGAGI (reference sequence). The CDR3 bases are TGTGCCAGCAGAGACAGGGCGAGTACCGGGGAGCTGTTTTTT. This sequence encodes CASRDRASTGELFF.

This clone was found once. The gene calls are TRBV30 and TRBJ2-3; D possibly corresponds to TRBD2 (7 bases). V lost 3 bases to trimming and J lost 6 bases, with 19 bases between them. The CDR3 is 15 amino acids. Germline assignment: CDR1 GTSNPN and CDR2 SVGIG (reference sequence). The DNA of the CDR3 is TGTGCCTGGAGCCAAGGGGGGGGTCGGAGGGATACGCAGTATTTT. Residues: CAWSQGGGRRDTQYF.

The V and J genes are TRBV5-1 and TRBJ2-5; maybe TRBD2 (6 bases). The ends were cut back, 0 bases at V and 5 bases at J, with 11 bases in the middle. Looked up from germline, CDR1 is SGHRS and CDR2 is YFSETQ. This CDR3 is built from 14 residues. This CDR3 is CASSLGGLRETQYF. The CDR3 nucleotides read TGCGCCAGCAGCTTGGGGGGACTCCGGGAGACCCAGTACTTC. Full variable domain (missing parts from reference TRBV5-1 and TRBJ2-5): KAGVTQTPRYLIKTRGQQVTLSCSPISGHRSVSWYQQTPGQGLQFLFEYFSETQRNKGNFPGRFSGRQFSNSRSEMNVSTLELGDSALYLCASSLGGLRETQYFGPGTRLLVL.

The chain combines TRBV5-4 with TRBJ1-4, with a weak D call TRBD1 (6 bases). Trimming pared 4 bases from V and 8 bases from J, leaving 30 bases between. The germline V gene has CDR1 SGHNT and CDR2 YYREEE (reference sequence). This CDR3 spans 19 amino acids. The CDR3 region is CASSPLRPQGRRQKEKLFF. CDR3 coding DNA: TGTGCCAGCAGCCCCCTGCGGCCACAGGGTCGGAGGCAAAAAGAAAAACTGTTTTTT.

The rearrangement joins TRBV2 to TRBJ2-7; perhaps TRBD1 as D (6 bases). Germline CDR1 reads SNHLY; CDR2 reads FYNNEI. Between the trimmed V and J ends, which lost 4 bases and 12 bases, there was a span of 19 bases. The CDR3 covers 13 residues. CDR3 DNA sequence: TGTGCCAGCAGTGGGAGCAGGGGCCTCCGTTGGTACTTC. Amino acid sequence: CASSGSRGLRWYF.

The V and J genes are TRBV18 and TRBJ1-3; D is perhaps TRBD1 (5 bases). The CDR3 consists of 14 residues. Germline CDR1 and CDR2: KGHSH and LQKENI. V lost 1 base, J lost 7 bases, and 11 bases lay in between. CDR3 residues: CASSPQGQGNTIYF. CDR3 sequence (DNA): TGTGCCAGCTCACCACAGGGGCAAGGGAACACCATATATTTT.

The chain employs TRBV29-1 and TRBJ2-5; maybe TRBD2 (6 bases). V was pared by 6 bases and J by 0 bases, with 8 bases between. Germline lookup yields CDR1 SQVTM and CDR2 ANQGSEA. The CDR3 is made up of 12 amino acids. The CDR3 DNA sequence: TGCAGCGTGCGGGACTACCAAGAGACCCAGTACTTC. Translating gives CSVRDYQETQYF.

The chain uses TRBV28 and TRBJ1-3, with 8 nucleotides matching TRBD1. This CDR3 contains 16 residues. Germline CDR1 MDHEN, CDR2 SYDVKM. Germline trimming cut 5 bases from V and 2 bases from J; bases unmatched to any gene: 8. CDR3 sequence (DNA): TGTGCCAGCAGTACAGGACAGGGTGGACCTGGAAACACCATATATTTT. Its protein product is CASSTGQGGPGNTIYF. The full variable domain, with the rest looked up from reference TRBV28 and TRBJ1-3, is DVKVTQSSRYLVKRTGEKVFLECVQDMDHENMFWYRQDPGLGLRLIYFSYDVKMKEKGDIPEGYSVSREKKERFSLILESASTNQTSMYLCASSTGQGGPGNTIYFGEGSWLTVV.

This chain connects TRBV27 to TRBJ2-3, with D perhaps TRBD2 (5 bases). Trimming took off 6 bases at V and 1 base at J, with 8 bases between the two ends. Germline V gene lookup returns CDR1 MNHEY and CDR2 SMNVEV (reference sequence). This CDR3 contains 13 residues. CDR3 in DNA: TGTGCCAGCAGCTTCGGGGGCACAGATACGCAGTATTTT. Its translation: CASSFGGTDTQYF.

In the case of this clone: Other nucleotide sequences from this sample produce the same CDR3. The rearrangement joins TRBV12-3 or TRBV12-4 to TRBJ1-1; D uncertain. The CDR3 consists of 13 residues. V was pared by 2 bases and J by 1 base, with 5 bases between. The CDR3 DNA follows: TGTGCCAGCAGTTTACGGGGGAACACTGAAGCTTTCTTT. Protein sequence: CASSLRGNTEAFF.

The chain employs TRBV7-9 and TRBJ1-2; 11 nucleotides match TRBD1. The CDR3 sequence is 16 residues long. CDR1 and CDR2 from the germline V gene are SEHNR and FQNEAQ (reference sequence). V lost 1 base, J lost 8 bases, and 9 bases stayed unmatched. The CDR3 nucleotides are TGTGCCAGCAGCTTAGATTCGGACAGGGGGCGGTGGGGCTACACCTTC. This translates into CASSLDSDRGRWGYTF.